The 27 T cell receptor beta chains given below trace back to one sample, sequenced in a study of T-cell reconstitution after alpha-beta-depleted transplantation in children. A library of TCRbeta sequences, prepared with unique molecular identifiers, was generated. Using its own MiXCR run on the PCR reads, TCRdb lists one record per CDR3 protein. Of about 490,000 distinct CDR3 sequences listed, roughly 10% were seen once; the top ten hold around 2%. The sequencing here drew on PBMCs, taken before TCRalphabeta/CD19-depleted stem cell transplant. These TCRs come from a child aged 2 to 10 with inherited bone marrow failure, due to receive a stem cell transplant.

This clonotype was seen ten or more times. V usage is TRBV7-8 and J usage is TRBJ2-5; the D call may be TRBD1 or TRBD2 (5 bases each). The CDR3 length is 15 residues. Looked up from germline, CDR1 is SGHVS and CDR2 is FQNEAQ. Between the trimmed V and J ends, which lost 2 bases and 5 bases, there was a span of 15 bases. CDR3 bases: TGTGCCAGCAGCTTACAGGGACGAGGTCTGGAGACCCAGTACTTC. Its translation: CASSLQGRGLETQYF.

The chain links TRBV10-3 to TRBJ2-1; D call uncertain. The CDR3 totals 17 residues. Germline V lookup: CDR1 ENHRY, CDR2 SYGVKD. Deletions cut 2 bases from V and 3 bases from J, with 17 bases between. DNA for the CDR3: TGTGCCATCAGTGAGGAGCTAGGTGTCCCGATCTACAATGAGCAGTTCTTC. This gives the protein CAISEELGVPIYNEQFF.

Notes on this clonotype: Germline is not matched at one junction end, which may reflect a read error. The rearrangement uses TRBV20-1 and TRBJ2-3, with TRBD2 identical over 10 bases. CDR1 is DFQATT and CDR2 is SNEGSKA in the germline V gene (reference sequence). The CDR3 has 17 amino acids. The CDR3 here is CCARFRIAGGLTDTQYF. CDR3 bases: TGCTGTGCTAGGTTCCGTATAGCGGGAGGCCTCACAGATACGCAGTATTTT.

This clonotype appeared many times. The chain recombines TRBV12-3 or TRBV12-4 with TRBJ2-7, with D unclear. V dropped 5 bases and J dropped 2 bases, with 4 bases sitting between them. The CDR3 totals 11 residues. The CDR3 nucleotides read TGTGCCAGCAGTGCAACCTACGAGCAGTACTTC. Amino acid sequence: CASSATYEQYF.

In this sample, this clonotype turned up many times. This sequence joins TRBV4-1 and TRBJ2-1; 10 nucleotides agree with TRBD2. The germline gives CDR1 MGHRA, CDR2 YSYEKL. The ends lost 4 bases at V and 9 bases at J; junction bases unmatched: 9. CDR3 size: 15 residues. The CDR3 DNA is TGCGCCAGCAGCCTTCGACTAGCGGGTCCGGTTGAGCAGTTCTTC. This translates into CASSLRLAGPVEQFF.

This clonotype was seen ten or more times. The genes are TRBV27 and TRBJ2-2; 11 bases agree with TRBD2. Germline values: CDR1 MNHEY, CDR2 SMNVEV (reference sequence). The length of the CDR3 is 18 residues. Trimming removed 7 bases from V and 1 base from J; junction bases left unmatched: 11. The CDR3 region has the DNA TGTGCCAGCAAGGCCGGGACTAGCGGTCTAAAGAACACCGGGGAGCTGTTTTTT. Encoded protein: CASKAGTSGLKNTGELFF.

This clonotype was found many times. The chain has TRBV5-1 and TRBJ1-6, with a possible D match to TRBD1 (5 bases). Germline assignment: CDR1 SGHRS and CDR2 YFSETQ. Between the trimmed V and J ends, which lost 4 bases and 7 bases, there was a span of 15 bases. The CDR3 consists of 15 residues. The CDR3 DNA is TGCGCCAGCAGCCCTGGTTGGGGGATGAATTCACCCCTCCACTTT. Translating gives CASSPGWGMNSPLHF.

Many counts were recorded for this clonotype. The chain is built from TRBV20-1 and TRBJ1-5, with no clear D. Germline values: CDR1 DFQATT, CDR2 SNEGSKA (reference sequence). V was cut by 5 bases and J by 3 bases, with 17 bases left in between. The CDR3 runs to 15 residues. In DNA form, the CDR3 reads TGCAGTGCTCCGGATGATTTTGGGTCCAATCAGCCCCAGCATTTT. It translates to CSAPDDFGSNQPQHF.

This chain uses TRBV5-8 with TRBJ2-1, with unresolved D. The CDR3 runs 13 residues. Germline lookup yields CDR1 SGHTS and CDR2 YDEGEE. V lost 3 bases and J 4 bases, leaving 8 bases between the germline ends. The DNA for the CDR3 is TGTGCCAGCAGCTCTACACAGTACAATGAGCAGTTCTTC. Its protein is CASSSTQYNEQFF.

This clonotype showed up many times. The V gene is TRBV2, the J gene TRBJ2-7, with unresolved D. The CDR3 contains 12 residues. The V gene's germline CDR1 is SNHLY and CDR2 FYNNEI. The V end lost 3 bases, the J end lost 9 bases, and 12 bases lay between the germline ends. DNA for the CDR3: TGTGCCAGCAGTGACTCCCCAGTTGGGCAGTACTTC. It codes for CASSDSPVGQYF.

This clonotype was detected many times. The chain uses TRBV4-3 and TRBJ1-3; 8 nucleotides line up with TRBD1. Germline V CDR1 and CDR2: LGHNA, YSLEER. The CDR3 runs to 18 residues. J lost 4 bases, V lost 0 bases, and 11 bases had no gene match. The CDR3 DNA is TGCGCCAGCAGCCAAGATCCCTCACCCGGGACAGGCGGAAACACCATATATTTT. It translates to CASSQDPSPGTGGNTIYF.

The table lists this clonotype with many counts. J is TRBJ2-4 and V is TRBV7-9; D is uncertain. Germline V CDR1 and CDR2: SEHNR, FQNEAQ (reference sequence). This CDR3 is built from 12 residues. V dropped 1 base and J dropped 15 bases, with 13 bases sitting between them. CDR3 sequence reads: CASSLGLTSTYF. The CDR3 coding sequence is TGTGCCAGCAGCTTAGGTCTAACTTCTACGTACTTC.

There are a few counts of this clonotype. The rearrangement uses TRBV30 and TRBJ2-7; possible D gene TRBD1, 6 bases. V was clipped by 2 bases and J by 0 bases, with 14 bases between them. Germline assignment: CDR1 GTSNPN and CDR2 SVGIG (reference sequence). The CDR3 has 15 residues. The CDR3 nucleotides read TGTGCCTGGAGTTGGACAGTACAATCCTCCTACGAGCAGTACTTC. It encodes CAWSWTVQSSYEQYF.

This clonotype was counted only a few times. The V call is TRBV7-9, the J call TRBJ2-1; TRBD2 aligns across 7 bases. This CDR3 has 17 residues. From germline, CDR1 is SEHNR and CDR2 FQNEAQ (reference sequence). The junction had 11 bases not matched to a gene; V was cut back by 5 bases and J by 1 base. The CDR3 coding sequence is TGTGCCAGCAGCCCGAGGGTGTCTAGCGGATCCTACAATGAGCAGTTCTTC. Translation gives CASSPRVSSGSYNEQFF.

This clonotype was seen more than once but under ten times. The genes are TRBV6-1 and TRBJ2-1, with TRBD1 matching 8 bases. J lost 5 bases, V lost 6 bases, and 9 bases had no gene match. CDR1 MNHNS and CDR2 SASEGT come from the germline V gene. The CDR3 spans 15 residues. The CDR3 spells CASRLDRAGNNEQFF. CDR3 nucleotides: TGTGCCAGCAGACTGGACAGGGCGGGAAACAATGAGCAGTTCTTC.

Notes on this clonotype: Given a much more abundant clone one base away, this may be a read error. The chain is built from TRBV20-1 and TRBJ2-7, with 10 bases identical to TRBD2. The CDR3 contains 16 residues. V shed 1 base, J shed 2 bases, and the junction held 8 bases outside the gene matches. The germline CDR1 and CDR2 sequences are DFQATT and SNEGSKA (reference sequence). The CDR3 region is CSARGTSGTSAYEQYF. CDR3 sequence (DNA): TGCAGTGCTAGAGGAACTAGCGGGACCTCAGCCTACGAGCAGTACTTC.

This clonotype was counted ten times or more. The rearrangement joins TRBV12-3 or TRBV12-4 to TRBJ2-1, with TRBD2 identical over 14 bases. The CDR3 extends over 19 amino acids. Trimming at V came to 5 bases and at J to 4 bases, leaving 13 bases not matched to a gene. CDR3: CASSPGGLAGDGGYNEQFF. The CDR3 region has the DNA TGTGCCAGCAGTCCTGGGGGACTAGCGGGAGATGGGGGGTACAATGAGCAGTTCTTC.

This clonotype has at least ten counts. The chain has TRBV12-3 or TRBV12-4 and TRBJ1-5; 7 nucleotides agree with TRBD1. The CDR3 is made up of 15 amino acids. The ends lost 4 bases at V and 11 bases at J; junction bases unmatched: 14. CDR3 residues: CASSSTHGQGVTQHF. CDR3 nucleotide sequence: TGTGCCAGCAGTTCGACACACGGGCAGGGGGTGACCCAGCATTTT.

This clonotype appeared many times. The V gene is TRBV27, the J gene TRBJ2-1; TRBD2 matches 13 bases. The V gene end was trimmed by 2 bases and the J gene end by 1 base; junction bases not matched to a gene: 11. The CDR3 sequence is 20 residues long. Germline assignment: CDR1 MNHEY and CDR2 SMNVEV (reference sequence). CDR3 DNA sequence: TGTGCCAGCAGTTTACTTCCGACTAGCGGGAGGATTAGTTCCTACAATGAGCAGTTCTTC. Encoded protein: CASSLLPTSGRISSYNEQFF.

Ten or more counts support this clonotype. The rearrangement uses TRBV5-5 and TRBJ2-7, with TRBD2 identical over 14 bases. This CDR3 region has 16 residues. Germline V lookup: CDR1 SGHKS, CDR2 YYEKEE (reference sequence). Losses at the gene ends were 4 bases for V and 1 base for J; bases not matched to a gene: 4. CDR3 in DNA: TGTGCCAGCAGCCCAAGGACTAGCGGGAGGTCCTACGAGCAGTACTTC. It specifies CASSPRTSGRSYEQYF.

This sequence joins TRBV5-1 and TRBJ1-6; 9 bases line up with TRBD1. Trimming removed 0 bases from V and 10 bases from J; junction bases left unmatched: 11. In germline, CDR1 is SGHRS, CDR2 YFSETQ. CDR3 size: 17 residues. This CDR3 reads CASSLGESGTGYSPLHF. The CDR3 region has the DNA TGCGCCAGCAGCTTGGGGGAGTCGGGGACAGGGTACTCACCCCTCCACTTT.

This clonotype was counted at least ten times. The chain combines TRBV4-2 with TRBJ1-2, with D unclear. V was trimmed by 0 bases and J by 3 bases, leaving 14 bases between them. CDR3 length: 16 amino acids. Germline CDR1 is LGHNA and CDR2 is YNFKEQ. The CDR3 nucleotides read TGTGCCAGCAGCCAAGATGCGGCGCGAGGAGACTATGGCTACACCTTC. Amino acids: CASSQDAARGDYGYTF.

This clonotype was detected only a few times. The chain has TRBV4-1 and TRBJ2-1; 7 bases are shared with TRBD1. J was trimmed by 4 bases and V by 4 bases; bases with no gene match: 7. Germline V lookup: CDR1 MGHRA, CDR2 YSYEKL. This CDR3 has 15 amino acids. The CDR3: CASSPGTVTYNEQFF. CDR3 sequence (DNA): TGCGCCAGCAGCCCTGGGACAGTAACTTACAATGAGCAGTTCTTC.

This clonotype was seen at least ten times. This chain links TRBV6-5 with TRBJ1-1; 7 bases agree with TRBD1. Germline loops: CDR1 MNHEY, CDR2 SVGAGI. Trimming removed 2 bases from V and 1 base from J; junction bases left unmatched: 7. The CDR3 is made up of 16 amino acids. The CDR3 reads CASSYGQGGSNTEAFF. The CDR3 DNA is TGTGCCAGCAGTTACGGGCAGGGGGGCTCGAACACTGAAGCTTTCTTT.

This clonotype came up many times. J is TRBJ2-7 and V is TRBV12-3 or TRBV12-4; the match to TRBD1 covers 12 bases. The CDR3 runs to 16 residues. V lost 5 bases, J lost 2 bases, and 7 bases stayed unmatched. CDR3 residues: CASSPSRDRGPYEQYF. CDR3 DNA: TGTGCCAGCAGTCCCTCCCGGGACAGGGGGCCCTACGAGCAGTACTTC.

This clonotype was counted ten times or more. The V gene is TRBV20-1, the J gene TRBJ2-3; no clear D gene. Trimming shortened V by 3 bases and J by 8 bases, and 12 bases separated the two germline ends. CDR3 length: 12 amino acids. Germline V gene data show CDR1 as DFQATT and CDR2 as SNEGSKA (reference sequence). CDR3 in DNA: TGCAGTGCTAGCCCAAGGACGGGTACGCAGTATTTT. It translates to CSASPRTGTQYF.

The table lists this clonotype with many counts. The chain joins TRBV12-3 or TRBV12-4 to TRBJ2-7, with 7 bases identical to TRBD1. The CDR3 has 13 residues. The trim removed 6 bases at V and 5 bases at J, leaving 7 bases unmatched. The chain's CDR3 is CASSATGPNEQYF. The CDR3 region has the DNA TGTGCCAGCAGCGCGACAGGGCCCAACGAGCAGTACTTC.